The 17 T cell receptor beta chains reported below all come from one sample, sequenced in a study of cytomegalovirus exposure and HLA in healthy donors. The study ran its PCR with 60 Vbeta and 13 Jbeta primers. Generated by immunoSEQ multiplex PCR, the TCRdb table keeps only in-frame clones and is missing some. The repertoire includes 80,000 to 95,000 clones, under 80% of them detected once, and around 6.5% sits in the top ten. The material sequenced was PBMCs. The receptors were gathered from a woman between 25 and 40 years old in good health and CMV-seronegative.

J is TRBJ2-1 and V is TRBV7-2, with 9 nucleotides matching TRBD2. The junction had 7 bases not matched to a gene; V was cut back by 4 bases and J by 3 bases. The germline V gene encodes CDR1 SGHTA and CDR2 FQGNSA. The CDR3 extends over 16 amino acids. This chain's CDR3 is CASSSSTLAGYNEQFF. The CDR3 nucleotides read TGTGCCAGCAGCTCTAGCACACTAGCGGGCTACAATGAGCAGTTCTTC.

The chain is built from TRBV5-8 and TRBJ1-1, with 10 bases that match TRBD1. The trim removed 10 bases at V and 4 bases at J, leaving 1 base unmatched. CDR1 is SGHTS, CDR2 YDEGEE, per germline. The CDR3 is 11 amino acids. As DNA, the CDR3 is TGTGCCGACAGGGGGCCCACTGAAGCTTTCTTT. It translates to CADRGPTEAFF.

This rearrangement joins TRBV19 to TRBJ2-7; D perhaps matches TRBD1 (6 bases). Deletions cut 1 base from V and 3 bases from J, with 13 bases between. In germline, CDR1 is LNHDA, CDR2 SQIVND (reference sequence). This CDR3 has 15 residues. In DNA, the CDR3 is TGTGCCAGTAGTATAGGAGGGGGACACTTCTACGAGCAGTACTTC. Amino acid sequence: CASSIGGGHFYEQYF.

The chain has TRBV11-2 and TRBJ2-1; a possible D gene is TRBD2 (6 bases). In germline, CDR1 is SGHAT, CDR2 FQNNGV. Trimming cost V 4 bases and J 3 bases, with 19 bases left between them. The CDR3 totals 17 residues. CDR3 coding DNA: TGTGCCAGCAGCTCAATACTAGCCTTAACCTTCTACAATGAGCAGTTCTTC. It codes for CASSSILALTFYNEQFF.

The rearrangement uses TRBV4-1 and TRBJ2-7; weak D call: TRBD2 (7 bases). The V end lost 4 bases, the J end lost 4 bases, and 14 bases lay between the germline ends. CDR3 length: 14 amino acids. CDR1 is MGHRA, CDR2 YSYEKL, per germline. CDR3 in DNA: TGCGCCAGCAGCCCCCAACAGGGAGGGTACGAGCAGTACTTC. This translates into CASSPQQGGYEQYF.

The chain has TRBV6-5 and TRBJ2-7; D unclear. The germline gives CDR1 MNHEY, CDR2 SVGAGI. The CDR3 is made up of 15 amino acids. V was clipped by 0 bases and J by 0 bases, with 9 bases between them. As DNA, the CDR3 is TGTGCCAGCAGTTACTCTGGCGGTCCCTCCTACGAGCAGTACTTC. This sequence encodes CASSYSGGPSYEQYF.

The chain links TRBV27 to TRBJ1-4, with 7 bases aligning to TRBD1. V dropped 5 bases and J dropped 6; count of bases not matched to a gene: 9. The CDR3 totals 15 residues. The germline gives CDR1 MNHEY, CDR2 SMNVEV (reference sequence). In DNA, the CDR3 is TGTGCCAGCAGTCCGACAGGGCGGCCCTATGAAAAACTGTTTTTT. It yields the protein CASSPTGRPYEKLFF.

The V and J genes are TRBV18 and TRBJ2-7; 10 bases align to TRBD2. From germline, CDR1 is KGHSH and CDR2 LQKENI. Germline trimming cut 3 bases from V and 0 bases from J; bases unmatched to any gene: 14. The CDR3 sequence is 19 residues long. The CDR3: CASSPLPRTSGANSYEQYF. CDR3 DNA: TGTGCCAGCTCACCCCTACCTCGAACTAGCGGGGCTAACTCCTACGAGCAGTACTTC.

The V and J genes are TRBV5-1 and TRBJ2-3, with 9 positions matching TRBD2. The CDR3 is made up of 16 amino acids. In germline, CDR1 is SGHRS, CDR2 YFSETQ. With 3 bases clipped from V and 0 bases from J, the junction kept 5 bases outside the gene matches. CDR3 sequence: CASSSGAGGSTDTQYF. The CDR3 DNA reads as TGCGCCAGCAGCTCCGGAGCGGGAGGTAGCACAGATACGCAGTATTTT.

This clone was seen more than once but under ten times. This chain links TRBV6-1 with TRBJ2-5; 12 positions match TRBD2. The V gene's germline CDR1 is MNHNS and CDR2 SASEGT. The junction had 5 bases not matched to a gene; V was cut back by 5 bases and J by 4 bases. The CDR3 spans 15 residues. In nucleotides, the CDR3 is TGTGCCAGCAGTAGTCGGACTAGCGGGGCAGAGACCCAGTACTTC. Protein: CASSSRTSGAETQYF.

This clone was found a few times. The gene calls are TRBV6-1 and TRBJ1-1; tentative D call: TRBD1 (6 bases). Germline values: CDR1 MNHNS, CDR2 SASEGT. Trimming stripped 6 bases from V and 2 bases from J, with 13 bases between. This CDR3 has 14 residues. CDR3 bases: TGTGCCAGCAGGTACAGGGATTTAAACACTGAAGCTTTCTTT. Amino acid sequence: CASRYRDLNTEAFF.

The gene calls are TRBV2 and TRBJ2-7; D perhaps matches TRBD2 (6 bases). The CDR3 is 14 amino acids. The germline gives CDR1 SNHLY, CDR2 FYNNEI. Trimming shortened V by 1 base and J by 7 bases, and 14 bases separated the two germline ends. Here the CDR3 DNA reads TGTGCCAGCAGTGAAGAACTGATTCGGGGGGAGCAGTACTTC. This gives the protein CASSEELIRGEQYF.

The rearrangement links TRBV28 to TRBJ1-2; TRBD1 aligns across 8 bases. Germline assignment: CDR1 MDHEN and CDR2 SYDVKM. Unmatched junction bases numbered 6, after V lost 11 bases and J lost 7 bases. The CDR3 is 11 amino acids. The CDR3 nucleotides are TGTGCCTCCGACAGGGGAGCTGGCTACACCTTC. Translating it yields CASDRGAGYTF.

The chain has TRBV29-1 and TRBJ2-3; D not certain. CDR3 length: 15 residues. Germline lookup yields CDR1 SQVTM and CDR2 ANQGSEA. The V end was cut by 0 bases, the J end by 0 bases, with 10 bases between. CDR3 DNA: TGCAGCGTTGAAGATCGCGGAGCTAGCACAGATACGCAGTATTTT. Translated, it gives CSVEDRGASTDTQYF.

This chain connects TRBV28 to TRBJ2-3; tentatively, D is TRBD2 (5 bases). The CDR3 is 13 residues long. Trimming left V 3 bases short and J 8 bases short, with 12 bases between. Germline loops: CDR1 MDHEN, CDR2 SYDVKM. In DNA, the CDR3 is TGTGCCAGCAGTTTGGATATTGGGAGTACGCAGTATTTT. This gives the protein CASSLDIGSTQYF. Drawing the rest from reference TRBV28 and TRBJ2-3, the complete variable domain is DVKVTQSSRYLVKRTGEKVFLECVQDMDHENMFWYRQDPGLGLRLIYFSYDVKMKEKGDIPEGYSVSREKKERFSLILESASTNQTSMYLCASSLDIGSTQYFGPGTRLTVL.

This clone has more than one count but fewer than ten. CDR3 DNA sequence: TGCGCCAGCAGCTTGGCCATTCGCGGGAGGGCCACAGATACGCAGTATTTT. Protein product: CASSLAIRGRATDTQYF. This sequence joins TRBV5-1 and TRBJ2-3, with 9 nucleotides matching TRBD2. The CDR3 totals 17 residues. J lost 2 bases, V lost 0 bases, and 7 bases had no gene match. Per germline, CDR1 SGHRS and CDR2 YFSETQ.

Only a few counts were recorded for this clone. The J gene is TRBJ1-4, the V gene TRBV4-3; 9 nucleotides align to TRBD1. The CDR3 runs 17 residues. Trimming took 2 bases from V and 9 from J; bases not matched to a gene: 13. Germline V gene lookup returns CDR1 LGHNA and CDR2 YSLEER. The CDR3 sequence: CASSQTPPGQGPQKLFF. The CDR3 nucleotides are TGCGCCAGCAGCCAAACCCCCCCGGGACAGGGACCGCAAAAACTGTTTTTT.